This T cell receptor (beta chain) was sequenced during a study of T cell repertoires in cytomegalovirus infection (dated by TCRdb to the late 2010s). Some background on the complete study: Alongside well-studied HLA-B-restricted epitopes, the peptide stimulations were aimed at recently identified HLA-C-restricted CMV epitopes, whose presentation resists viral immunomodulation. The HLA type of each donor mattered for the analysis, because public TCR beta signatures pointed to carriage of CMV infection along with the matching HLA type. Results the study describes overall, beyond this receptor: In the ex vivo response, HLA-C-restricted CMV-specific TCR beta clonotypes were dominant, and in two of eight donors the single most frequent clonotype came from this HLA-C-restricted group. In both this cohort and an independent cohort of 350 or so donors, the cumulative frequency of public TCR beta family members distinguished carriers of CMV infection plus the relevant HLA type.

To note about this clonotype: No antigen is known for it. Within one base of it there is no much larger clone, and no base qualities were kept.

The sample's treatment or condition, from its label and the paper: in vitro stimulation with specific CMV peptide epitopes to enrich CMV-specific T cells. Measured from the cysteine to the phenylalanine, the CDR3 is 16 residues long. This entry keeps only the CDR3 DNA: 48 bases, framed from base 1. V loses 1 base, J loses 5 bases, and the germline ends lie 15 bases apart. As encoded in the germline V gene, CDR1 is MGHRA while CDR2 is YSYEKL. This sample was sequenced with an Illumina HiSeq 1500. TCRdb trimmed public reads at Q25 via fastp, called clones via MiXCR and kept in-frame beta chains. Duplicate CDR3 protein sequences are folded into a single record with the most common DNA and genes. The table for this sample lists over 250,000 distinct CDR3 sequences; around 20% of them were counted only once. The ten largest clones capture approximately 19% of the sample.

Recombination joined TRBV4-1 with TRBJ1-5; a weak D assignment points to TRBD1 (5 bases agree). The sample in question was cultured PBMCs, obtained from culture after CMV antigen stimulation. The clonotype originates from a human donor in good health (CMV status not recorded). Some clones in this sample may be carry-over from other donors' samples. The nucleotides are TGCGCCAGCAGCCAAGGAATTGCCCGGGGGGATCAGCCCCAGCATTTT. Translated, it gives CASSQGIARGDQPQHF.